This T cell receptor (beta chain) was documented in a study of cytomegalovirus exposure and HLA in healthy donors. Looking at the study overall: The approximately 110 validation repertoires used the same platform as the approximately 700 first-cohort repertoires, a later analysis reported.

Donors were drawn from the approximately 110-subject validation cohort, separate from the approximately 670-subject first cohort. Generated by immunoSEQ multiplex PCR, the TCRdb table keeps only in-frame clones and is missing some. The sample lists fewer than 150,000 clones, around 90% occurring once. The CDR3 has 15 residues. CDR1 is MNHEY, CDR2 SMNVEV, per germline (reference sequence). Germline trimming cut 6 bases from V and 5 bases from J; bases unmatched to any gene: 7. The clonotype was recovered from a woman aged 18-29 years in good health and CMV-seropositive. The sample consisted of PBMCs. The rearrangement uses TRBV27 and TRBJ2-2; TRBD1 matches 9 bases. The CDR3 DNA reads as TGTGCCAGCAGCCTTTCCGGGACAGGGACCGGGGAGCTGTTTTTT. Its protein is CASSLSGTGTGELFF.